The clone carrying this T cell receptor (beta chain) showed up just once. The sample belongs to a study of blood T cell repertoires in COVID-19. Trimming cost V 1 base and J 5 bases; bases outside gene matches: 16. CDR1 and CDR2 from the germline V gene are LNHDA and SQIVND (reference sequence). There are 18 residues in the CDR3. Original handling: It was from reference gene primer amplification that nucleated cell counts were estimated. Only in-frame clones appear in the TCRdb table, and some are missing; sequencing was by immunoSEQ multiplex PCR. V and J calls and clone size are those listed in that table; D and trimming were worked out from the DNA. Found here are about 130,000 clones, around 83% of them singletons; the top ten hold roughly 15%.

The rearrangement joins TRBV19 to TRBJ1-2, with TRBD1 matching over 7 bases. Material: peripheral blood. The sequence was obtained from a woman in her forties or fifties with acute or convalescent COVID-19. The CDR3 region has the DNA TGTGCCAGTAGTATAGCGGTAATTCGTCCGACAGGGAATTATGGCTACACCTTC. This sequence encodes CASSIAVIRPTGNYGYTF.